The 25 T cell receptor beta chains presented below share a single source sample, sequenced in a study of healthy donors' naive CD4 and CD8 T cells. A linear amplification protocol produced the TCR libraries from around 0.55 ug of total RNA. TCRdb re-analysed the reads in MiXCR, keeping a single row per CDR3 protein. The sample records about 180,000 distinct CDR3 sequences, around 80% being singletons. Sequencing input: naive CD4+ and CD8+ T cells sorted from blood, pooled from several donors. Source of these receptors: a pool of human donors in good health; the sample pools cells from several healthy donors.

The chain links TRBV28 to TRBJ2-1, with D perhaps matching TRBD2 (6 bases). Deletions cut 6 bases from V and 6 bases from J, with 21 bases between. Germline CDR1 and CDR2: MDHEN and SYDVKM. This CDR3 has 16 amino acids. CDR3 nucleotide sequence: TGTGCCAGCAGCCCACTGGGGGGAGAGGGAGGCAATGAGCAGTTCTTC. This gives the protein CASSPLGGEGGNEQFF.

The chain employs TRBV29-1 and TRBJ1-1; D might be TRBD1 (5 bases). V was trimmed by 1 base and J by 3 bases, leaving 6 bases between them. CDR1 and CDR2 from the germline V gene are SQVTM and ANQGSEA. The length of the CDR3 is 12 residues. The CDR3 DNA is TGCAGCGTTGAAGGGGGCCACACTGAAGCTTTCTTT. It encodes CSVEGGHTEAFF. The variable domain in full, completed from reference TRBV29-1 and TRBJ1-1, reads SAVISQKPSRDICQRGTSLTIQCQVDSQVTMMFWYRQQPGQSLTLIATANQGSEATYESGFVIDKFPISRPNLTFSTLTVSNMSPEDSSIYLCSVEGGHTEAFFGQGTRLTVV.

The J gene is TRBJ2-1, the V gene TRBV6-6; 8 positions match TRBD2. The CDR3 spans 16 residues. Unmatched junction bases numbered 15, after V lost 6 bases and J lost 8 bases. Germline CDR1 is MNHNY and CDR2 is SVGAGI (reference sequence). In nucleotides, the CDR3 is TGTGCCAGCAGCATCTCGGGACTAGGCTCCGTGTATGAGCAGTTCTTC. The encoded protein is CASSISGLGSVYEQFF.

This clonotype was seen more than once but under ten times. The V call is TRBV29-1, the J call TRBJ1-2; the D is unclear. The V end was cut by 7 bases, the J end by 8 bases, with 11 bases between. CDR3 length equals 10 residues. Germline CDR1 SQVTM, CDR2 ANQGSEA. CDR3 protein: CSDDEGGYTF. In nucleotides, the CDR3 is TGCAGCGACGACGAGGGCGGCTACACCTTC.

This sequence joins TRBV29-1 and TRBJ1-1; unclear D gene. Trimming pared 5 bases from V and 1 base from J, leaving 8 bases between. CDR3 length equals 12 residues. From germline, CDR1 is SQVTM and CDR2 ANQGSEA. Written as DNA, the CDR3 is TGCAGCGTTTTGGCGGAGAACACTGAAGCTTTCTTT. It encodes CSVLAENTEAFF.

The chain couples TRBV5-5 to TRBJ1-5, with TRBD1 matching 7 bases. This CDR3 region has 14 residues. The V gene end was trimmed by 4 bases and the J gene end by 3 bases; junction bases not matched to a gene: 4. Germline CDR1 reads SGHKS; CDR2 reads YYEKEE (reference sequence). CDR3 in DNA: TGTGCCAGCAGCGCGGGACAGCCCAATCAGCCCCAGCATTTT. It encodes CASSAGQPNQPQHF.

This clonotype appeared a single time. CDR3 amino acids: CASNHGSNQPQHF. The CDR3 DNA follows: TGTGCCAGTAACCATGGGAGCAATCAGCCCCAGCATTTT. This rearrangement joins TRBV19 to TRBJ1-5; the D is unclear. The CDR3 is made up of 13 amino acids. Between the trimmed V and J ends, which lost 7 bases and 1 base, there was a span of 8 bases. Germline V gene lookup returns CDR1 LNHDA and CDR2 SQIVND (reference sequence).

The genes are TRBV19 and TRBJ2-1; 7 bases line up with TRBD1. V lost 0 bases and J lost 2; bases outside the gene matches: 7. There are 17 residues in the CDR3. Germline V gene data show CDR1 as LNHDA and CDR2 as SQIVND (reference sequence). The CDR3 DNA follows: TGTGCCAGTAGTATAGACTTGGAGACAGGGACCTACAATGAGCAGTTCTTC. Translating it yields CASSIDLETGTYNEQFF. The whole variable domain, filled in from reference TRBV19 and TRBJ2-1, reads DGGITQSPKYLFRKEGQNVTLSCEQNLNHDAMYWYRQDPGQGLRLIYYSQIVNDFQKGDIAEGYSVSREKKESFPLTVTSAQKNPTAFYLCASSIDLETGTYNEQFFGPGTRLTVL.

This clonotype has only a few counts. The chain joins TRBV29-1 to TRBJ2-1; D is unresolved. Trimming removed 4 bases from V and 6 bases from J, with 13 bases in between. Germline CDR1 and CDR2: SQVTM and ANQGSEA. CDR3 length: 13 amino acids. CDR3 in amino acids: CSVGPAELNEQFF. As DNA, the CDR3 is TGCAGCGTTGGGCCCGCGGAGCTCAATGAGCAGTTCTTC.

This clonotype turned up a few times. The rearrangement uses TRBV11-2 and TRBJ2-3; D is unresolved. Per germline, CDR1 SGHAT and CDR2 FQNNGV. CDR3 length: 13 amino acids. The ends were cut back, 4 bases at V and 5 bases at J, with 10 bases in the middle. The CDR3 sequence is CASSSTTGDTQYF. The CDR3 bases are TGTGCCAGCAGCTCCACGACCGGAGATACGCAGTATTTT.

DNA of the CDR3: TGCAGCGTTGGTAACGGGATCCAAGCTTTCTTT. This codes for CSVGNGIQAFF. The V gene is TRBV29-1, the J gene TRBJ1-1, with no clear D. V was clipped by 4 bases and J by 9 bases, with 12 bases between them. The germline gives CDR1 SQVTM, CDR2 ANQGSEA. The CDR3 contains 11 residues.

The J gene is TRBJ1-2, the V gene TRBV6-5; D is unresolved. The germline gives CDR1 MNHEY, CDR2 SVGAGI. This CDR3 is built from 15 residues. V was shortened by 0 bases and J by 5 bases, with 13 bases between the two germline ends. This chain's CDR3 is CASSYSARHSYGYTF. The CDR3 region has the DNA TGTGCCAGCAGTTACTCGGCACGCCACTCGTATGGCTACACCTTC.

This rearrangement joins TRBV6-5 to TRBJ2-7; D is unresolved. V was pared by 0 bases and J by 3 bases, with 6 bases between. This CDR3 has 13 residues. Germline-derived CDR1 and CDR2 are MNHEY and SVGAGI. The CDR3 DNA is TGTGCCAGCAGTTACTCCGAGTTCTACGAGCAGTACTTC. It translates to CASSYSEFYEQYF.

The V and J genes are TRBV19 and TRBJ2-7; 9 bases are shared with TRBD1. The germline CDR1 and CDR2 sequences are LNHDA and SQIVND (reference sequence). The J segment lost 4 bases and the V segment lost 10 bases, leaving 8 bases of the junction unmatched. This CDR3 has 13 amino acids. The DNA for the CDR3 is TGTGCCACTCGACAGGGGGTAAGGTACGAGCAGTACTTC. Amino acids: CATRQGVRYEQYF.

The chain employs TRBV20-1 and TRBJ2-1; no clear D gene. The V and J ends lost 3 bases and 2 bases respectively, with 14 bases between them. Germline CDR1 reads DFQATT; CDR2 reads SNEGSKA (reference sequence). The CDR3 is made up of 15 amino acids. The CDR3 coding sequence is TGCAGTGCTAGTCCACCCCCGGACGCCTACAATGAGCAGTTCTTC. This gives the protein CSASPPPDAYNEQFF.

V is TRBV29-1 and J is TRBJ2-1, with TRBD1 identical over 9 bases. The V gene end was trimmed by 4 bases and the J gene end by 6 bases; junction bases not matched to a gene: 7. In germline, CDR1 is SQVTM, CDR2 ANQGSEA. CDR3 length: 14 amino acids. Here the CDR3 DNA reads TGCAGCGTTGTAGACAGGGGGAATCGCAATGAGCAGTTCTTC. The encoded protein is CSVVDRGNRNEQFF.

This clonotype turned up a few times. The chain carries TRBV19 and TRBJ2-7, with D tentatively TRBD2 (5 bases). This CDR3 has 17 amino acids. V dropped 3 bases and J dropped 5 bases, with 23 bases sitting between them. From germline, CDR1 is LNHDA and CDR2 SQIVND (reference sequence). In DNA, the CDR3 is TGTGCCAGTAGTATCGATTTTGGACTGCATGGAAGGGACGAGCAGTACTTC. Its protein is CASSIDFGLHGRDEQYF.

V gene TRBV11-2 combines with J gene TRBJ2-1; 7 bases agree with TRBD2. V shed 2 bases, J shed 2 bases, and the junction held 15 bases outside the gene matches. In germline, CDR1 is SGHAT, CDR2 FQNNGV. The CDR3 is 19 residues long. CDR3 protein: CASSLFERGRTQPYNEQFF. The CDR3 region has the DNA TGTGCCAGCAGCTTATTCGAGCGGGGACGAACCCAGCCCTACAATGAGCAGTTCTTC.

This rearrangement joins TRBV6-1 to TRBJ1-1; D may be TRBD1 (6 bases). This CDR3 is 14 amino acids long. Germline V gene data show CDR1 as MNHNS and CDR2 as SASEGT. V gave up 7 bases and J gave up 1 base, with 13 bases separating them. The CDR3 sequence is CASTTGTQNTEAFF. In nucleotides, the CDR3 is TGTGCCAGCACAACCGGGACACAGAACACTGAAGCTTTCTTT.

This clonotype was found a few times. The CDR3 sequence: CASSIPGRIYGYTF. CDR3 coding DNA: TGTGCCAGTAGTATTCCTGGGAGGATTTATGGCTACACCTTC. The chain has TRBV19 and TRBJ1-2; D gene unclear. Germline lookup yields CDR1 LNHDA and CDR2 SQIVND (reference sequence). The CDR3 is made up of 14 amino acids. Trimming cost V 3 bases and J 5 bases, with 13 bases left between them. The complete variable domain, with remaining parts taken from reference TRBV19 and TRBJ1-2, reads DGGITQSPKYLFRKEGQNVTLSCEQNLNHDAMYWYRQDPGQGLRLIYYSQIVNDFQKGDIAEGYSVSREKKESFPLTVTSAQKNPTAFYLCASSIPGRIYGYTFGSGTRLTVV.

The chain has TRBV18 and TRBJ1-1; no firm D call. The germline CDR1 and CDR2 sequences are KGHSH and LQKENI. Trimming removed 3 bases at V and 2 bases at J, with 22 bases between. The CDR3 extends over 18 amino acids. Here the CDR3 reads CASSPPSLTPLTNTEAFF. CDR3 bases: TGTGCCAGCTCACCCCCTTCACTAACACCGCTAACCAACACTGAAGCTTTCTTT.

This clonotype was detected only a few times. CDR3 sequence: CSVPRMNTEAFF. In nucleotides, the CDR3 is TGCAGCGTCCCCCGGATGAACACTGAAGCTTTCTTT. The chain is built from TRBV29-1 and TRBJ1-1; D is undetermined. CDR1 is SQVTM and CDR2 is ANQGSEA in the germline V gene. The CDR3 length is 12 residues. V was trimmed by 6 bases and J by 0 bases, leaving 8 bases between them.

This clonotype occurred a few times. The J gene is TRBJ1-1, the V gene TRBV29-1, with 8 bases lining up with TRBD1. The length of the CDR3 is 13 residues. Germline loops: CDR1 SQVTM, CDR2 ANQGSEA. The V segment lost 4 bases and the J segment 5 bases; nucleotides outside the gene matches: 6. The CDR3 sequence is CSVVQGAWTEAFF. DNA for the CDR3: TGCAGCGTTGTGCAGGGGGCTTGGACTGAAGCTTTCTTT.

V is TRBV6-6 and J is TRBJ1-1, with D possibly being TRBD1 (6 bases). This CDR3 comprises 14 residues. Germline lookup yields CDR1 MNHNY and CDR2 SVGAGI (reference sequence). The ends were cut back, 6 bases at V and 1 base at J, with 12 bases in the middle. The CDR3 nucleotides are TGTGCCAGCAGGACACAGGGATCGAACACTGAAGCTTTCTTT. Protein: CASRTQGSNTEAFF.

Remarks on this clonotype: A junction boundary mismatches the germline segment, possibly from a read error. The rearrangement joins TRBV19 to TRBJ2-1, with D uncertain. Germline-derived CDR1 and CDR2 are LNHDA and SQIVND (reference sequence). The CDR3 consists of 11 residues. In DNA, the CDR3 is TGTGCCAGTAGTATCAGAGATGAGCAATTCTTC. This translates into CASSIRDEQFF.